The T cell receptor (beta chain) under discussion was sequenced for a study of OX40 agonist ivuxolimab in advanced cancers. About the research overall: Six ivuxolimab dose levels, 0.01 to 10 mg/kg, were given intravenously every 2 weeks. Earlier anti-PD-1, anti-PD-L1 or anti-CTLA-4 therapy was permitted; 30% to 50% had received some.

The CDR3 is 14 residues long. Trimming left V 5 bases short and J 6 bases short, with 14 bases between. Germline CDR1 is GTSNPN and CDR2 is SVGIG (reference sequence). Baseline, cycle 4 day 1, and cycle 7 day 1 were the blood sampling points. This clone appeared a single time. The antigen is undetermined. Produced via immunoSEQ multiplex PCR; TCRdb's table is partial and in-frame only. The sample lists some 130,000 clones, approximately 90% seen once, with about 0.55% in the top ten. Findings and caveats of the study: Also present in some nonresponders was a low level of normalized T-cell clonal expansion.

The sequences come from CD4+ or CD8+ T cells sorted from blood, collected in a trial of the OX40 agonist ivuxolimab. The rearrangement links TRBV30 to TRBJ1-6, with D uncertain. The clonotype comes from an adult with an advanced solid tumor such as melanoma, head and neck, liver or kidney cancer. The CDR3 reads CAWDRGGSNSPLHF. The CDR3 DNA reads TGTGCCTGGGACCGGGGAGGCTCTAATTCACCCCTCCACTTT.